Shown below are 32 T cell receptor beta chains from a single sample sequenced in a study of technical replicates of blood from a few donors. Repertoires were generated with immunoSEQ multiplex PCR, while TCRdb's copy carries only in-frame clones and drops some. The sample lists tens of thousands of clones, roughly 91% occurring once. Sequencing was carried out using T cells isolated from PBMCs. These receptors were obtained from a human donor in good health.

This sequence joins TRBV6-1 and TRBJ1-4; TRBD1 might be the D (6 bases). The CDR3 covers 14 residues. Germline V CDR1 and CDR2: MNHNS, SASEGT. With 3 bases removed from V and 2 bases from J, the gap between germline ends came to 7 bases. CDR3: CASSEQGTNEKLFF. For the CDR3, the DNA is TGTGCCAGCAGTGAGCAGGGGACTAATGAAAAACTGTTTTTT.

The chain is built from TRBV5-4 and TRBJ2-1; D possibly corresponds to TRBD2 (6 bases). The CDR3 is 13 amino acids. Germline-derived CDR1 and CDR2 are SGHNT and YYREEE (reference sequence). Trimming cost V 0 bases and J 9 bases, with 10 bases left between them. CDR3 coding DNA: TGTGCCAGCAGCTTGGATTTCGGGGGTGAGCAGTTCTTC. Translating it yields CASSLDFGGEQFF.

J is TRBJ2-7 and V is TRBV4-3; D remains unclear. This CDR3 spans 13 amino acids. The germline CDR1 and CDR2 sequences are LGHNA and YSLEER. The V and J ends lost 3 bases and 3 bases respectively, with 9 bases between them. This CDR3 reads CASSQYTNYEQYF. For the CDR3, the DNA is TGCGCCAGCAGCCAGTACACAAACTACGAGCAGTACTTC.

Written as DNA, the CDR3 is TGTGCCAGCAGTTTAATTGGGACACTTTATATGAACACTGAAGCTTTCTTT. Translation gives CASSLIGTLYMNTEAFF. The chain carries TRBV28 and TRBJ1-1; the D gene is possibly TRBD1 (6 bases). With 2 bases removed from V and 0 bases from J, the gap between germline ends came to 16 bases. Germline V gene data show CDR1 as MDHEN and CDR2 as SYDVKM. The CDR3 covers 17 residues.

The chain is built from TRBV4-1 and TRBJ2-5; 7 positions match TRBD2. Germline V gives CDR1 MGHRA, CDR2 YSYEKL. The CDR3 spans 16 residues. Trimming at V came to 0 bases and at J to 5 bases, leaving 9 bases not matched to a gene. DNA for the CDR3: TGCGCCAGCAGCCAAGATCGGGCGGGAGTAGAGGAGACCCAGTACTTC. Amino acid sequence: CASSQDRAGVEETQYF.

This chain uses TRBV27 with TRBJ2-7; TRBD2 matches 9 bases. V gave up 3 bases and J gave up 4 bases; unmatched junction bases: 7. Germline-derived CDR1 and CDR2 are MNHEY and SMNVEV (reference sequence). This CDR3 has 15 amino acids. The CDR3 protein is CASSFLSGRAYEQYF. CDR3 DNA sequence: TGTGCCAGCAGTTTCCTTAGCGGGAGAGCTTACGAGCAGTACTTC.

The V call is TRBV5-6, the J call TRBJ2-7; D might be TRBD1 (5 bases). This CDR3 contains 16 residues. CDR1 is SGHDT and CDR2 is YYEEEE in the germline V gene. Trimming took off 0 bases at V and 0 bases at J, with 13 bases between the two ends. The CDR3 sequence is CASSLVLSQGSYEQYF. CDR3 DNA sequence: TGTGCCAGCAGCTTGGTTCTTTCCCAGGGCTCCTACGAGCAGTACTTC.

The chain joins TRBV5-1 to TRBJ2-1; D is ambiguous. The V and J ends lost 4 bases and 6 bases respectively, with 11 bases between them. Germline V gene sequence: CDR1 SGHRS, CDR2 YFSETQ. CDR3 length: 13 amino acids. Written as DNA, the CDR3 is TGCGCCAGCAGCCCTAACGCAGGCAATGAGCAGTTCTTC. It codes for CASSPNAGNEQFF.

The V gene is TRBV6-5, the J gene TRBJ2-7; 7 nucleotides line up with TRBD2. CDR1 is MNHEY and CDR2 is SVGAGI in the germline V gene. The CDR3 is 14 amino acids. V shed 2 bases and J 3 bases; nucleotides not matched to a gene: 4. CDR3 in amino acids: CASSYGGVDYEQYF. Here the CDR3 DNA reads TGTGCCAGCAGTTACGGGGGGGTGGACTACGAGCAGTACTTC.

CDR3 DNA sequence: TGCGCCAGCAGTACTAGCGGGGGCTACAATGAGCAGTTCTTC. It encodes CASSTSGGYNEQFF. This chain connects TRBV10-2 to TRBJ2-1; 11 nucleotides line up with TRBD2. Germline-derived CDR1 and CDR2 are WSHSY and SAAADI. The V segment lost 5 bases and the J segment 3 bases; nucleotides outside the gene matches: 0. CDR3 length: 14 amino acids.

V gene TRBV13 combines with J gene TRBJ2-2; TRBD1 matches at 11 bases. Unmatched junction bases numbered 22, after V lost 6 bases and J lost 4 bases. CDR1 and CDR2 from the germline V gene are PRHDT and FYEKMQ (reference sequence). The length of the CDR3 is 21 residues. Written as DNA, the CDR3 is TGTGCCAGCAGTCGAAACGGGACAGGGGGTTTTTGGTGGTTTAGCACCGGGGAGCTGTTTTTT. Its protein product is CASSRNGTGGFWWFSTGELFF.

V gene TRBV6-5 combines with J gene TRBJ1-2; 7 bases match TRBD1. V lost 5 bases and J lost 7; bases outside the gene matches: 1. The CDR3 length is 11 residues. The germline CDR1 and CDR2 sequences are MNHEY and SVGAGI. The CDR3 loop is CASSTGVGYTF. The CDR3 DNA sequence: TGTGCCAGCAGTACAGGGGTTGGCTACACCTTC.

V gene TRBV11-2 combines with J gene TRBJ1-5; a weak D match, TRBD1 (5 bases). The V gene lost 4 bases and the J gene lost 3 bases, with 10 bases spanning the gap. This CDR3 region has 14 residues. Germline V gene sequence: CDR1 SGHAT, CDR2 FQNNGV. DNA of the CDR3: TGTGCCAGCAGCTCCTCAGGGAACAATCAGCCCCAGCATTTT. Amino acid sequence: CASSSSGNNQPQHF. The variable domain in full, completed from reference TRBV11-2 and TRBJ1-5, reads EAGVAQSPRYKIIEKRQSVAFWCNPISGHATLYWYQQILGQGPKLLIQFQNNGVVDDSQLPKDRFSAERLKGVDSTLKIQPAKLEDSAVYLCASSSSGNNQPQHFGDGTRLSIL.

V and J are TRBV4-1 and TRBJ2-1, with D perhaps TRBD1 (6 bases). CDR3 length: 16 amino acids. Trimming removed 2 bases at V and 0 bases at J, with 11 bases between. CDR1 and CDR2 (germline): MGHRA, YSYEKL. CDR3 sequence (DNA): TGCGCCAGCAGCCAACACGGACAGTCCTCCTACAATGAGCAGTTCTTC. Its translation: CASSQHGQSSYNEQFF.

The chain links TRBV6-5 to TRBJ1-1, with TRBD1 matching over 9 bases. With V trimmed by 8 bases and J by 8 bases, 12 bases remained unmatched. Germline V lookup: CDR1 MNHEY, CDR2 SVGAGI. The CDR3 contains 14 residues. The DNA for the CDR3 is TGTGCCAGCTCTTCCGGGACAGGGATTACCGAAGCTTTCTTT. Translation: CASSSGTGITEAFF.

The chain is built from TRBV6-4 and TRBJ2-2, with 10 bases that match TRBD1. The CDR3 has 14 residues. V gave up 6 bases and J gave up 3 bases; unmatched junction bases: 1. Germline CDR1 and CDR2: MRHNA and SNTAGT. This CDR3 is CASSGTGDTGELFF. CDR3 nucleotide sequence: TGTGCCAGCAGCGGGACAGGGGACACCGGGGAGCTGTTTTTT.

The chain uses TRBV4-3 and TRBJ2-2; 10 bases are a match to TRBD2. This CDR3 has 17 residues. J lost 1 base, V lost 0 bases, and 2 bases had no gene match. The germline CDR1 and CDR2 sequences are LGHNA and YSLEER. This chain's CDR3 is CASSQDASGGNTGELFF. CDR3 DNA sequence: TGCGCCAGCAGCCAAGATGCTAGCGGGGGGAACACCGGGGAGCTGTTTTTT.

The chain joins TRBV11-3 to TRBJ2-5; tentatively, D is TRBD2 (5 bases). Germline V lookup: CDR1 SGHNT, CDR2 YENEEA. Between the trimmed V and J ends, which lost 0 bases and 2 bases, there was a span of 10 bases. This CDR3 contains 15 residues. CDR3 region: CASSLEFGVQETQYF. CDR3 sequence (DNA): TGTGCCAGCAGCTTAGAATTCGGGGTTCAAGAGACCCAGTACTTC.

The V call is TRBV5-8, the J call TRBJ2-3; D is uncertain. The CDR3 is 15 residues long. Germline V CDR1 and CDR2: SGHTS, YDEGEE. The V end lost 0 bases, the J end lost 1 base, and 9 bases lay between the germline ends. CDR3 DNA: TGTGCCAGCAGCTTGGCCACTCATCGCACAGATACGCAGTATTTT. Residues: CASSLATHRTDTQYF.

The chain has TRBV6-6 and TRBJ2-3, with TRBD2 identical over 8 bases. V lost 0 bases, J lost 6 bases, and 5 bases stayed unmatched. Germline assignment: CDR1 MNHNY and CDR2 SVGAGI (reference sequence). The CDR3 has 15 amino acids. This CDR3 reads CASSYSAGAGDTQYF. In DNA, the CDR3 is TGTGCCAGCAGTTACTCAGCGGGAGCGGGGGATACGCAGTATTTT.

This CDR3 is CSVRQGWQFF. The CDR3 DNA reads TGCAGCGTCCGTCAGGGGTGGCAGTTCTTC. The chain recombines TRBV29-1 with TRBJ2-1; tentatively, D is TRBD1 (6 bases). Trimming shortened V by 6 bases and J by 12 bases, and 12 bases separated the two germline ends. CDR3 size: 10 residues. From germline, CDR1 is SQVTM and CDR2 ANQGSEA.

The genes are TRBV5-4 and TRBJ2-7; maybe TRBD2 (6 bases). This CDR3 is 14 amino acids long. Germline values: CDR1 SGHNT, CDR2 YYREEE (reference sequence). The ends were cut back, 0 bases at V and 7 bases at J, with 14 bases in the middle. CDR3 region: CASSLVGLSGEQYF. CDR3 coding DNA: TGTGCCAGCAGCTTGGTGGGACTGTCGGGGGAGCAGTACTTC.

V is TRBV30 and J is TRBJ2-5; TRBD1 agrees at 7 bases. The better agreement between TRBJ2-7 and the DNA end casts doubt on the J call. CDR3 length: 11 amino acids. Germline CDR1 reads GTSNPN; CDR2 reads SVGIG (reference sequence). The DNA of the CDR3 is TGTGCCTGGACAGGGGGCTACGAGCAGTACTTC. This codes for CAWTGGYEQYF.

This chain links TRBV4-2 with TRBJ2-1; TRBD2 matches 7 bases. Trimming cost V 1 base and J 10 bases; bases outside gene matches: 19. This CDR3 region has 18 residues. Germline CDR1 and CDR2: LGHNA and YNFKEQ. This CDR3 is CASSQGQGRERGIDEQFF. The CDR3 DNA follows: TGTGCCAGCAGCCAAGGGCAAGGGCGGGAGAGGGGAATTGACGAGCAGTTCTTC.

This rearrangement joins TRBV4-1 to TRBJ2-5; 8 bases agree with TRBD1. The germline CDR1 and CDR2 sequences are MGHRA and YSYEKL. There are 13 residues in the CDR3. Trimming removed 5 bases from V and 3 bases from J; junction bases left unmatched: 2. The CDR3 region has the DNA TGCGCCAGCAGCTTGGACAGGGAAGAGACCCAGTACTTC. This gives the protein CASSLDREETQYF.

The chain is built from TRBV19 and TRBJ2-3; D not resolved. Per the germline V gene, CDR1 is LNHDA and CDR2 is SQIVND (reference sequence). Trimming stripped 8 bases from V and 0 bases from J, with 9 bases between. This CDR3 has 13 amino acids. CDR3 amino acids: CASLARSTDTQYF. CDR3 bases: TGTGCCAGTTTAGCCCGTAGCACAGATACGCAGTATTTT.

The chain links TRBV11-3 to TRBJ2-7, with D tentatively TRBD1 (6 bases). The germline V gene has CDR1 SGHNT and CDR2 YENEEA. The CDR3 spans 15 residues. V was shortened by 5 bases and J by 5 bases, with 19 bases between the two germline ends. The CDR3 region has the DNA TGTGCCAGCAGCCAGGGGCTCGGAGATTGGAACGAGCAGTACTTC. Translating gives CASSQGLGDWNEQYF. The variable domain in full, completed from reference TRBV11-3 and TRBJ2-7, reads EAGVVQSPRYKIIEKKQPVAFWCNPISGHNTLYWYLQNLGQGPELLIRYENEEAVDDSQLPKDRFSAERLKGVDSTLKIQPAELGDSAVYLCASSQGLGDWNEQYFGPGTRLTVT.

This chain joins TRBV9 and TRBJ1-1; 7 bases are a match to TRBD1. The CDR3 sequence is 15 residues long. V lost 2 bases, J lost 0 bases, and 4 bases stayed unmatched. Germline V gene lookup returns CDR1 SGDLS and CDR2 YYNGEE. The CDR3 DNA sequence: TGTGCCAGCAGCGTGGGGGACAGCTTGAACACTGAAGCTTTCTTT. Amino acid sequence: CASSVGDSLNTEAFF.

The chain uses TRBV5-1 and TRBJ2-1; TRBD2 agrees at 9 bases. The junction had 8 bases not matched to a gene; V was cut back by 4 bases and J by 0 bases. CDR3 length: 17 residues. Germline values: CDR1 SGHRS, CDR2 YFSETQ. The CDR3 loop reads CASSIRLAASSYNEQFF. The CDR3 DNA reads TGCGCCAGCAGCATACGACTAGCGGCTAGCTCCTACAATGAGCAGTTCTTC. Combining the CDR3 with reference TRBV5-1 and TRBJ2-1 gives the whole variable domain KAGVTQTPRYLIKTRGQQVTLSCSPISGHRSVSWYQQTPGQGLQFLFEYFSETQRNKGNFPGRFSGRQFSNSRSEMNVSTLELGDSALYLCASSIRLAASSYNEQFFGPGTRLTVL.

The rearrangement uses TRBV13 and TRBJ1-3, with a tentative D call TRBD1 (6 bases). The CDR3 is 14 residues long. Trimming shortened V by 2 bases and J by 3 bases, and 8 bases separated the two germline ends. Germline values: CDR1 PRHDT, CDR2 FYEKMQ (reference sequence). For the CDR3, the DNA is TGTGCCAGCAGCTTACAGGGGCTTGGAAACACCATATATTTT. Translation: CASSLQGLGNTIYF. Looking up the rest from reference TRBV13 and TRBJ1-3 gives the full variable domain: AAGVIQSPRHLIKEKRETATLKCYPIPRHDTVYWYQQGPGQDPQFLISFYEKMQSDKGSIPDRFSAQQFSDYHSELNMSSLELGDSALYFCASSLQGLGNTIYFGEGSWLTVV.

This chain connects TRBV9 to TRBJ1-2, with TRBD1 identical over 9 bases. Germline CDR1 SGDLS, CDR2 YYNGEE. Losses at the gene ends were 8 bases for V and 8 bases for J; bases not matched to a gene: 16. The CDR3 has 15 residues. CDR3 loop: CARGGGQGLRHGYTF. CDR3 DNA sequence: TGTGCCAGAGGCGGGGGACAGGGTTTACGTCACGGCTACACCTTC.

The chain links TRBV7-2 to TRBJ2-7; the D gene is possibly TRBD2 (6 bases). The CDR3 runs 15 residues. Trimming cost V 9 bases and J 2 bases, with 20 bases left between them. Germline V gene lookup returns CDR1 SGHTA and CDR2 FQGNSA. CDR3 coding DNA: TGTGCCAGTAAAACTCCCGGGACTGTTACCTACGAGCAGTACTTC. This encodes CASKTPGTVTYEQYF.